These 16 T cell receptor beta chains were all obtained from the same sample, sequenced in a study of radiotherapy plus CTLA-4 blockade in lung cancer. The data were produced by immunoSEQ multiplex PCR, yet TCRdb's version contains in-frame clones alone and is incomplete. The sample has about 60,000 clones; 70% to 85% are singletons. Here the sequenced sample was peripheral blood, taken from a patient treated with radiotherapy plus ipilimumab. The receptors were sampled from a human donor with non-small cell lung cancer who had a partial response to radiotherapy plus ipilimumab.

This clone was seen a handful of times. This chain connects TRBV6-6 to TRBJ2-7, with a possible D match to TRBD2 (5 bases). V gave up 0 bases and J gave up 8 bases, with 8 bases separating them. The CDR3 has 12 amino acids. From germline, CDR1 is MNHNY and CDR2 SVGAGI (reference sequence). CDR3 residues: CASSYSDSQQYF. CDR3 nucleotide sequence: TGTGCCAGCAGTTACTCGGACTCTCAGCAGTACTTC.

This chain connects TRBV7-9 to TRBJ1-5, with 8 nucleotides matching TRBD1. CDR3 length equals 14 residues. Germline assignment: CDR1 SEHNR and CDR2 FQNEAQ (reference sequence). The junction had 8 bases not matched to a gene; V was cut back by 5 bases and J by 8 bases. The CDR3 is CASSPTGVGEPQHF. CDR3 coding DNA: TGTGCCAGCAGCCCGACAGGGGTTGGTGAGCCCCAGCATTTT.

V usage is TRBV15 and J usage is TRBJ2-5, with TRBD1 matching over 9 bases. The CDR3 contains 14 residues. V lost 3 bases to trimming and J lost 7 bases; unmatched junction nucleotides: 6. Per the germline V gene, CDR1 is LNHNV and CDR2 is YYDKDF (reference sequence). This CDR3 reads CATSSMGQGVTQYF. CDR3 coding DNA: TGTGCCACCAGCAGTATGGGACAGGGAGTGACCCAGTACTTC.

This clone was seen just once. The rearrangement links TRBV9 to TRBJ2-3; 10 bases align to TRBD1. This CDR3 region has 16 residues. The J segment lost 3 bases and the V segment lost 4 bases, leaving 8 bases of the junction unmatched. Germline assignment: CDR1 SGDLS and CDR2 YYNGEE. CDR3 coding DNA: TGTGCCAGCAGCATCCGGGACAGGGGACGGACAGATACGCAGTATTTT. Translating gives CASSIRDRGRTDTQYF.

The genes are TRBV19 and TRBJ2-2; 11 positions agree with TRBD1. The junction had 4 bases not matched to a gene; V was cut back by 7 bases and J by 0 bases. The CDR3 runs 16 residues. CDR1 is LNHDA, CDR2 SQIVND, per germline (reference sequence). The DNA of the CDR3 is TGTGCCAGTAAGGACAGGGGGCTCTCGAACACCGGGGAGCTGTTTTTT. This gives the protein CASKDRGLSNTGELFF.

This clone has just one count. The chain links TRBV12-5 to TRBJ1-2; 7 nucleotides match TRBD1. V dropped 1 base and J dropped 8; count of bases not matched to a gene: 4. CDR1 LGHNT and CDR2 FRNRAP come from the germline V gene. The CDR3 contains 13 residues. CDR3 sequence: CASGLGQGLGYTF. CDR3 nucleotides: TGTGCTAGTGGTTTGGGACAGGGACTCGGCTACACCTTC.

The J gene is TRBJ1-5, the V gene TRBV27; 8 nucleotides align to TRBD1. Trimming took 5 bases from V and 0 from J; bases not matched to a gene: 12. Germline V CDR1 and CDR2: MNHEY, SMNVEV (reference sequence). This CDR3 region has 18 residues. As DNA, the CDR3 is TGTGCCAGCAGTCTGACTGGACAGGGCACGGATAGCAATCAGCCCCAGCATTTT. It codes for CASSLTGQGTDSNQPQHF.

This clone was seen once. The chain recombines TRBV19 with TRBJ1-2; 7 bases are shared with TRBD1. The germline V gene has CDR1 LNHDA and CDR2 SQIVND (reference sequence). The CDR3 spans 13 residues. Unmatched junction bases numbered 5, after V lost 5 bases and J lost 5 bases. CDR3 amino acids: CASSFRTGYGYTF. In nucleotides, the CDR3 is TGTGCCAGTAGTTTCAGGACAGGATATGGCTACACCTTC.

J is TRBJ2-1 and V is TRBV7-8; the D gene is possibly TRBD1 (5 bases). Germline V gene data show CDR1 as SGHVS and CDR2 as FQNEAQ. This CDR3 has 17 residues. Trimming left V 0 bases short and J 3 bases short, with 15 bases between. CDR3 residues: CASSLAGRQNNYNEQFF. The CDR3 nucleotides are TGTGCCAGCAGCTTAGCCGGTCGACAGAATAACTACAATGAGCAGTTCTTC. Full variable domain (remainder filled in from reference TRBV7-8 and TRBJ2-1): GAGVSQSPRYKVAKRGQDVALRCDPISGHVSLFWYQQALGQGPEFLTYFQNEAQLDKSGLPSDRFFAERPEGSVSTLKIQRTQQEDSAVYLCASSLAGRQNNYNEQFFGPGTRLTVL.

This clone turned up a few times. CDR3 region: CASTPQENSYEQYF. CDR3 nucleotides: TGTGCCAGCACCCCACAGGAGAACTCCTACGAGCAGTACTTC. The rearrangement joins TRBV7-9 to TRBJ2-7; D perhaps matches TRBD1 (5 bases). This CDR3 spans 14 amino acids. CDR1 and CDR2 (germline): SEHNR, FQNEAQ (reference sequence). Between the trimmed V and J ends, which lost 7 bases and 0 bases, there was a span of 13 bases.

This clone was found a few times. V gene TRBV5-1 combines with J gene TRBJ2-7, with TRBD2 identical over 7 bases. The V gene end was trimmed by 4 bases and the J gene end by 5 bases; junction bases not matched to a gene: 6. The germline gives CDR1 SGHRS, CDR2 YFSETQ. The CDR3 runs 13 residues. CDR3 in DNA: TGCGCCAGCAGCCTGGGGGGGGGAGACGAGCAGTACTTC. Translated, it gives CASSLGGGDEQYF.

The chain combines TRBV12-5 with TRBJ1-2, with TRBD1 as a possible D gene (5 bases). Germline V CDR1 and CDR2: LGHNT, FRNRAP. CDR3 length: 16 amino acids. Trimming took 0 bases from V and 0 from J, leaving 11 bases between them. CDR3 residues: CASGLVGHSTNYGYTF. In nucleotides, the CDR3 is TGTGCTAGTGGTTTGGTCGGACACTCAACTAACTATGGCTACACCTTC.

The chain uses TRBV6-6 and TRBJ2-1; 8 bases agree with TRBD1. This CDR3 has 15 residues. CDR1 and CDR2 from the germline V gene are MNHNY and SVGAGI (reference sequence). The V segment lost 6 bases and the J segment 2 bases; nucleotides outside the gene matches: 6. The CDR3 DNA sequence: TGTGCCAGCAGGCAGACAGGGGAGCCCTACAATGAGCAGTTCTTC. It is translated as CASRQTGEPYNEQFF.

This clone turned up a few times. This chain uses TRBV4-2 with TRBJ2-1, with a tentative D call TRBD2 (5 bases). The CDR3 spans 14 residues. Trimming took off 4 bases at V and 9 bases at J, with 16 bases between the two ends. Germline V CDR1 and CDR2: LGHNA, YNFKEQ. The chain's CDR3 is CASSPRRGMGEQFF. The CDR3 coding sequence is TGTGCCAGCAGCCCCCGCCGGGGAATGGGTGAGCAGTTCTTC.

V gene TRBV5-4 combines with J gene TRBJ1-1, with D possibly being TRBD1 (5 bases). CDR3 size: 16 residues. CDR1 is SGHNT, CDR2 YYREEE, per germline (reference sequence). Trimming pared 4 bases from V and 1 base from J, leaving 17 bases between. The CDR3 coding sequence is TGTGCCAGCAGCCTACTTGGAAAGGGGCGGAACACTGAAGCTTTCTTT. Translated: CASSLLGKGRNTEAFF.

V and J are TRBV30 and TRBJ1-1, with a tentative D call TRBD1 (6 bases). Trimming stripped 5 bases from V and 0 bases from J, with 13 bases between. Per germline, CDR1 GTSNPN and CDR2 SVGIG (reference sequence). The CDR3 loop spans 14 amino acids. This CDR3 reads CAWGRGQLNTEAFF. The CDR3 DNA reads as TGTGCCTGGGGCAGGGGCCAGCTGAACACTGAAGCTTTCTTT.